These 30 T cell receptor beta chains came from one sample sequenced in a study of blood T cells in healthy people across ages. Through a sample-barcoded 5' primer and a J-beta primer mix, a second PCR was run for roughly 6 to 11 cycles. MiXCR was run by TCRdb on the 5' RACE reads, yielding one entry per CDR3 protein. The sample lists about 1,400,000 distinct CDR3 sequences; roughly 40% were seen once. Sequencing input: blood. These TCRs come from a woman aged 18 to 35 in good health.

This clonotype has at least ten counts. The chain links TRBV7-2 to TRBJ1-2, with TRBD1 as a possible D gene (5 bases). Germline assignment: CDR1 SGHTA and CDR2 FQGNSA. Trimming cost V 5 bases and J 0 bases, with 10 bases left between them. The CDR3 sequence is 14 residues long. In nucleotides, the CDR3 is TGTGCCAGCAGCCCAGGGTTTACTAACTATGGCTACACCTTC. It translates to CASSPGFTNYGYTF.

This clonotype has a handful of counts. The chain combines TRBV2 with TRBJ2-5, with D hard to call. The J call may be in error: the DNA end matches TRBJ2-7 better. This CDR3 has 13 residues. Germline CDR1 SNHLY, CDR2 FYNNEI. The CDR3 nucleotides read TGTGCCAGCAGTGAAGCGGATAGATACGAGCAGTACTTC. It translates to CASSEADRYEQYF.

CDR3 protein: CATSPSRDEGQDTQYF. CDR3 coding DNA: TGTGCCACCAGTCCCTCCCGGGACGAAGGGCAAGATACGCAGTATTTT. The genes are TRBV24-1 and TRBJ2-3; D may correspond to TRBD1 or TRBD2 (5 bases each). Germline assignment: CDR1 KGHDR and CDR2 SFDVKD. V lost 6 bases and J lost 5, with 20 bases in between. The CDR3 loop spans 16 amino acids.

The V call is TRBV6-5, the J call TRBJ2-6; the D gene is possibly TRBD1 (5 bases). CDR3 length: 17 residues. Germline V gives CDR1 MNHEY, CDR2 SVGAGI. Trimming took 6 bases from V and 4 from J, leaving 19 bases between them. The CDR3 nucleotides read TGTGCCAGCAGATTAAAACCATCAGGGTCGGGGGCCAACGTCCTGACTTTC. Amino acids: CASRLKPSGSGANVLTF.

The chain is built from TRBV5-1 and TRBJ2-3; D could derive from TRBD1 or TRBD2 (5 bases each). CDR1 and CDR2 from the germline V gene are SGHRS and YFSETQ. This CDR3 has 14 amino acids. V gave up 7 bases and J gave up 4 bases, with 16 bases separating them. For the CDR3, the DNA is TGCGCCAGCCAACGGGACGGGTGGGCAGATACGCAGTATTTT. Translating it yields CASQRDGWADTQYF.

The rearrangement links TRBV5-1 to TRBJ2-3; 9 bases map to TRBD1. CDR3 length equals 15 residues. J gave up 2 bases and V 4 bases, and 5 bases lay outside the gene matches. From germline, CDR1 is SGHRS and CDR2 YFSETQ. CDR3 protein: CASSPWTGATDTQYF. The CDR3 bases are TGCGCCAGCAGCCCCTGGACAGGGGCCACAGATACGCAGTATTTT.

In this sample, this clonotype turned up a few times. This chain links TRBV3-1 with TRBJ1-1, with 7 positions matching TRBD1. Per the germline V gene, CDR1 is LGHDT and CDR2 is YNNKEL (reference sequence). The trim removed 3 bases at V and 8 bases at J, leaving 3 bases unmatched. The CDR3 has 12 amino acids. The CDR3 loop is CASSQRGGEAFF. Written as DNA, the CDR3 is TGTGCCAGCAGCCAGCGAGGGGGCGAAGCTTTCTTT.

Only a few counts were recorded for this clonotype. The CDR3 coding sequence is TGTGCCAGCAGTGGGTGGGACTCCTACAATGAGCAGTTCTTC. Residues: CASSGWDSYNEQFF. The genes are TRBV6-6 and TRBJ2-1; D unclear. The CDR3 has 14 amino acids. V was cut by 5 bases and J by 0 bases, with 8 bases left in between. Germline values: CDR1 MNHNY, CDR2 SVGAGI (reference sequence).

The chain has TRBV7-2 and TRBJ1-2; D unresolved. V was clipped by 6 bases and J by 10 bases, with 18 bases between them. This CDR3 has 13 residues. The germline V gene has CDR1 SGHTA and CDR2 FQGNSA. This CDR3 reads CASRPVRMNDYTF. The CDR3 DNA follows: TGTGCCAGCAGGCCCGTCAGGATGAATGACTACACCTTC.

This clonotype was counted between two and nine times. The chain is built from TRBV7-6 and TRBJ2-7; weak D call: TRBD1 (5 bases). The V gene lost 1 base and the J gene lost 4 bases, with 14 bases spanning the gap. Germline CDR1 is SGHVS and CDR2 is FNYEAQ. CDR3 length: 15 amino acids. The CDR3 sequence: CASSLGAGWLYEQYF. The CDR3 DNA follows: TGTGCCAGCAGCTTAGGGGCAGGGTGGCTGTACGAGCAGTACTTC.

CDR3 DNA sequence: TGTGCTAGCCAGGCGGAACAGGAACGCACAGATACGCAGTATTTT. As protein: CASQAEQERTDTQYF. This chain connects TRBV12-5 to TRBJ2-3; a weak D match, TRBD1 (5 bases). This CDR3 comprises 15 residues. Germline-derived CDR1 and CDR2 are LGHNT and FRNRAP. The V and J ends lost 9 bases and 1 base respectively, with 17 bases between them.

The V and J genes are TRBV6-1 and TRBJ1-2; unclear D gene. V lost 8 bases and J 2 bases, leaving 9 bases between the germline ends. The germline gives CDR1 MNHNS, CDR2 SASEGT. The CDR3 is 12 residues long. CDR3 in DNA: TGTGCCAGCGATGGAGGGAACTATGGCTACACCTTC. Its translation is CASDGGNYGYTF.

The chain recombines TRBV6-6 with TRBJ1-6; no clear D gene. CDR3 size: 13 residues. Germline CDR1 reads MNHNY; CDR2 reads SVGAGI (reference sequence). The V end lost 2 bases, the J end lost 10 bases, and 9 bases lay between the germline ends. In DNA, the CDR3 is TGTGCCAGCAGTTACGGTGAGGACTCACCCCTCCACTTT. Its protein is CASSYGEDSPLHF.

CDR3 sequence: CASNPGLAGSSSYNEQFF. Here the CDR3 DNA reads TGTGCCAGCAATCCGGGACTAGCGGGGTCCAGCTCCTACAATGAGCAGTTCTTC. The chain has TRBV12-3 or TRBV12-4 and TRBJ2-1; 13 positions match TRBD2. The CDR3 has 18 amino acids. V was pared by 7 bases and J by 0 bases, with 9 bases of the junction left unmatched.

This clonotype was recorded a few times. The CDR3 loop is CASSLLGVTPNYGYTF. The CDR3, as DNA: TGTGCCAGCAGCTTACTCGGGGTGACGCCTAACTATGGCTACACCTTC. The rearrangement uses TRBV5-5 and TRBJ1-2; D unresolved. The CDR3 covers 16 residues. V gave up 2 bases and J gave up 0 bases, with 14 bases separating them. Germline V CDR1 and CDR2: SGHKS, YYEKEE (reference sequence). Based on the CDR3 plus reference TRBV5-5 and TRBJ1-2, the full variable domain is DAGVTQSPTHLIKTRGQQVTLRCSPISGHKSVSWYQQVLGQGPQFIFQYYEKEERGRGNFPDRFSARQFPNYSSELNVNALLLGDSALYLCASSLLGVTPNYGYTFGSGTRLTVV.

Here the CDR3 reads CARGERGSGNTIYF. The CDR3 DNA is TGTGCCAGAGGGGAAAGGGGGTCTGGAAACACCATATATTTT. This sequence joins TRBV12-3 or TRBV12-4 and TRBJ1-3; D perhaps matches TRBD1 (6 bases). V was trimmed by 9 bases and J by 1 base, leaving 13 bases between them. The length of the CDR3 is 14 residues.

This clonotype was picked up a small number of times. A much more abundant neighbour one base away suggests this may be a read error. The J gene is TRBJ2-5, the V gene TRBV12-3 or TRBV12-4; D perhaps matches TRBD2 (5 bases). V gave up 0 bases and J gave up 11 bases, with 28 bases separating them. The CDR3 contains 18 residues. The CDR3 DNA follows: TGTGCCAGCAGTTTAGCGCCCCATAGCGATGGCAAGGTTAATGAGCAGTACTTC. Protein: CASSLAPHSDGKVNEQYF.

The genes are TRBV7-8 and TRBJ2-6; possibly TRBD1 for D (5 bases). CDR1 is SGHVS, CDR2 FQNEAQ, per germline. The CDR3 totals 15 residues. The V gene lost 6 bases and the J gene lost 0 bases, with 9 bases spanning the gap. CDR3 coding DNA: TGTGCCAGCAGTTACCAGGGCTCTGGGGCCAACGTCCTGACTTTC. Translated, it gives CASSYQGSGANVLTF.

In this sample, this clonotype turned up a few times. The chain is built from TRBV20-1 and TRBJ1-1; D unresolved. This CDR3 is built from 15 residues. Trimming removed 3 bases from V and 1 base from J, with 15 bases in between. Germline values: CDR1 DFQATT, CDR2 SNEGSKA (reference sequence). CDR3 loop: CSASERELRNTEAFF. The CDR3 nucleotides read TGCAGTGCTAGTGAAAGGGAATTACGGAACACTGAAGCTTTCTTT.

The genes are TRBV12-5 and TRBJ2-1; D gene uncertain. The CDR3 totals 12 residues. V shed 1 base and J shed 8 bases, with 6 bases lying between them. CDR1 is LGHNT, CDR2 FRNRAP, per germline. The CDR3 spells CASGLERDEQFF. DNA for the CDR3: TGTGCTAGTGGTTTGGAACGAGATGAGCAGTTCTTC.

V usage is TRBV3-1 and J usage is TRBJ2-1; 8 bases align to TRBD1. Germline CDR1 is LGHDT and CDR2 is YNNKEL (reference sequence). With 5 bases clipped from V and 9 bases from J, the junction kept 6 bases outside the gene matches. The CDR3 loop spans 13 amino acids. This CDR3 reads CASSTQGVGEQFF. CDR3 DNA: TGTGCCAGCAGCACACAGGGGGTAGGTGAGCAGTTCTTC.

In this sample, this clonotype turned up a few times. The chain couples TRBV28 to TRBJ2-5; D might be TRBD2 (6 bases). The V gene lost 8 bases and the J gene lost 5 bases, with 15 bases spanning the gap. CDR3 length equals 13 residues. The germline gives CDR1 MDHEN, CDR2 SYDVKM. DNA of the CDR3: TGTGCCAGCGGAGGGGCACCCAGGGAGACCCAGTACTTC. As protein: CASGGAPRETQYF.

The V gene is TRBV4-1, the J gene TRBJ1-4; D might be TRBD1 (5 bases). From germline, CDR1 is MGHRA and CDR2 YSYEKL. The germline V and J ends were trimmed by 8 bases and 6 bases, with 16 bases remaining between them. The CDR3 is 14 amino acids. CDR3 DNA: TGCGCCAGCGCGCGAGGGGCTCTTGATGAAAAACTGTTTTTT. The encoded protein is CASARGALDEKLFF.

The V and J genes are TRBV4-1 and TRBJ2-1, with TRBD2 matching 8 bases. V trimming: 0 bases; J trimming: 4 bases; junction bases outside the gene matches: 2. The CDR3 contains 15 residues. The germline gives CDR1 MGHRA, CDR2 YSYEKL. CDR3 sequence: CASSQDSGDYNEQFF. The DNA for the CDR3 is TGCGCCAGCAGCCAAGATAGCGGGGATTACAATGAGCAGTTCTTC.

This clonotype was seen more than once but under ten times. The chain's CDR3 is CASRTARAPNIQYF. The CDR3 region has the DNA TGTGCCAGCAGAACAGCTCGGGCCCCAAACATTCAGTACTTC. The chain couples TRBV27 to TRBJ2-4; unclear D gene. This CDR3 is built from 14 residues. CDR1 MNHEY and CDR2 SMNVEV come from the germline V gene (reference sequence). With 6 bases removed from V and 6 bases from J, the gap between germline ends came to 15 bases.

This clonotype was found a few times. The chain combines TRBV10-3 with TRBJ1-1, with a tentative D call TRBD1 (5 bases). Germline CDR1 is ENHRY and CDR2 is SYGVKD. The V and J ends lost 7 bases and 8 bases respectively, with 11 bases between them. The CDR3 consists of 11 residues. For the CDR3, the DNA is TGTGCCATCATGGGACCCGCCGAAGCTTTCTTT. Its protein is CAIMGPAEAFF.

This sequence joins TRBV7-8 and TRBJ2-7, with 13 nucleotides matching TRBD2. The CDR3 is 16 residues long. With 4 bases clipped from V and 5 bases from J, the junction kept 8 bases outside the gene matches. Germline V CDR1 and CDR2: SGHVS, FQNEAQ. In nucleotides, the CDR3 is TGTGCCAGCAGCTCAAGACTAGCGGGGGGACATAACGAGCAGTACTTC. It specifies CASSSRLAGGHNEQYF.

The V and J genes are TRBV7-2 and TRBJ2-7; TRBD1 matches at 9 bases. V shed 3 bases, J shed 5 bases, and the junction held 8 bases outside the gene matches. CDR3 size: 15 residues. Per the germline V gene, CDR1 is SGHTA and CDR2 is FQGNSA. CDR3 DNA sequence: TGTGCCAGCAGCTTTCCACAGGGGGCTAGGAACGAGCAGTACTTC. Its translation: CASSFPQGARNEQYF.

This chain joins TRBV5-1 and TRBJ1-6; D might be TRBD1 (5 bases). This CDR3 spans 17 amino acids. CDR1 SGHRS and CDR2 YFSETQ come from the germline V gene. V lost 0 bases and J lost 7, with 17 bases in between. The CDR3 is CASSLEGKGPTNSPLHF. The CDR3 DNA sequence: TGCGCCAGCAGCTTGGAGGGTAAGGGACCGACAAATTCACCCCTCCACTTT.

The chain is built from TRBV6-6 and TRBJ1-5; the match to TRBD1 covers 8 bases. The length of the CDR3 is 15 residues. CDR1 and CDR2 (germline): MNHNY, SVGAGI (reference sequence). The V and J ends lost 4 bases and 5 bases, in that order; junction bases with no gene match: 7. This CDR3 is CASSSSGQGHQPQHF. The CDR3 DNA sequence: TGTGCCAGCAGTTCCTCCGGACAGGGTCATCAGCCCCAGCATTTT.